The 23 T cell receptor beta chains below all came from one sample that was sequenced in a study of post-analysis software for immune sequencing data. Study-level points and caveats: In patients, TRBV5-6, TRBV5-1 and TRBV20-1 belonged to roughly five TRBV segments found more frequently than in controls.

TCR beta libraries were prepared from cDNA with unique molecular identifiers. TCRdb redid the calling of the PCR reads with MiXCR, one entry per CDR3 protein. The table lists roughly 540,000 distinct CDR3 sequences, about a third of them singletons. The antigens of these receptors remain unknown. Sequenced sample: blood. These receptors were obtained from a girl between 2 and 17 years old with multiple sclerosis.

The table lists this clonotype with a count of one. The V call is TRBV7-3, the J call TRBJ1-2; 7 bases align to TRBD1. After removal of 4 bases from V and 8 bases from J, the junction contained 7 bases not matched to a gene. The CDR3 covers 13 residues. Germline V gives CDR1 SGHTA, CDR2 FQGTGA. The DNA for the CDR3 is TGTGCCAGCAGCTCCCCGACAGGGAGCGGCTACACCTTC. It codes for CASSSPTGSGYTF.

This clonotype was counted only a few times. The rearrangement links TRBV5-1 to TRBJ2-4; D call uncertain. CDR3 length: 14 amino acids. Germline V CDR1 and CDR2: SGHRS, YFSETQ. V lost 2 bases and J 1 base, leaving 7 bases between the germline ends. CDR3 coding DNA: TGCGCCAGCAGCTTAGACAACGCCAAAAACATTCAGTACTTC. Translated: CASSLDNAKNIQYF.

This chain links TRBV2 with TRBJ1-5; D is uncertain. The CDR3 is 14 residues long. V dropped 1 base and J dropped 6 bases, with 10 bases sitting between them. Germline V gives CDR1 SNHLY, CDR2 FYNNEI. CDR3 region: CASSEVASSQPQHF. CDR3 DNA sequence: TGTGCCAGCAGTGAAGTGGCCAGTAGTCAGCCCCAGCATTTT. The full variable domain, its missing parts supplied by reference TRBV2 and TRBJ1-5, is EPEVTQTPSHQVTQMGQEVILRCVPISNHLYFYWYRQILGQKVEFLVSFYNNEISEKSEIFDDQFSVERPDGSNFTLKIRSTKLEDSAMYFCASSEVASSQPQHFGDGTRLSIL.

This clonotype was detected only a few times. The chain recombines TRBV4-1 with TRBJ1-2, with D possibly TRBD1 on 6 matching bases. Germline V lookup: CDR1 MGHRA, CDR2 YSYEKL. V lost 1 base and J lost 7, with 19 bases in between. This CDR3 has 16 residues. The chain's CDR3 is CASSQASGSQGTGYTF. The CDR3, as DNA: TGCGCCAGCAGCCAAGCATCGGGGTCCCAGGGGACTGGCTACACCTTC.

This sequence joins TRBV20-1 and TRBJ2-2; 7 bases are a match to TRBD1. Trimming cost V 4 bases and J 5 bases; bases outside gene matches: 7. Per germline, CDR1 DFQATT and CDR2 SNEGSKA (reference sequence). There are 14 residues in the CDR3. The DNA for the CDR3 is TGCAGTGCTAAAAAGACAGGGTTTACCGGGGAGCTGTTTTTT. It specifies CSAKKTGFTGELFF.

The chain carries TRBV7-8 and TRBJ2-5; D call uncertain. V was trimmed by 2 bases and J by 3 bases, leaving 10 bases between them. Germline assignment: CDR1 SGHVS and CDR2 FQNEAQ. The CDR3 runs 14 residues. CDR3 sequence reads: CASSLPGAEETQYF. CDR3 coding DNA: TGTGCCAGCAGCTTACCGGGCGCTGAAGAGACCCAGTACTTC.

This clonotype was seen just once. The junction differs from germline at one of its ends, possibly a read error. The V and J genes are TRBV12-3 or TRBV12-4 and TRBJ2-3; the D call may be TRBD1 or TRBD2 (5 bases each). The CDR3 is 14 residues long. The CDR3 region is CASSSGAFTDAQYF. The CDR3 DNA sequence: TGTGCCAGCAGTTCCGGGGCCTTTACAGATGCGCAGTATTTT.

This chain uses TRBV5-6 with TRBJ2-5; no clear D gene. The CDR3 is 13 residues long. Germline CDR1 reads SGHDT; CDR2 reads YYEEEE. Trimming cost V 0 bases and J 6 bases, with 9 bases left between them. The CDR3: CASSLGRSKTQYF. CDR3 nucleotide sequence: TGTGCCAGCAGCTTGGGCCGGTCGAAGACCCAGTACTTC.

This chain links TRBV20-1 with TRBJ2-7; 13 positions match TRBD2. CDR3 length: 15 amino acids. J gave up 6 bases and V 1 base, and 6 bases lay outside the gene matches. Germline CDR1 reads DFQATT; CDR2 reads SNEGSKA (reference sequence). DNA for the CDR3: TGCAGTGCTAGAGCAACTAGCGGGGGGGCGCTCGAGCAGTACTTC. It specifies CSARATSGGALEQYF.

This clonotype was counted between two and nine times. V is TRBV7-8 and J is TRBJ2-7; possible D gene TRBD1, 5 bases. The CDR3 covers 11 residues. Trimming pared 5 bases from V and 5 bases from J, leaving 7 bases between. Looked up from germline, CDR1 is SGHVS and CDR2 is FQNEAQ. The CDR3 is CASSPRDEQYF. CDR3 nucleotides: TGTGCCAGCAGCCCCAGGGACGAGCAGTACTTC.

The V call is TRBV20-1, the J call TRBJ1-1; 10 bases agree with TRBD1. This CDR3 is built from 14 residues. V shed 5 bases, J shed 4 bases, and the junction held 7 bases outside the gene matches. The germline CDR1 and CDR2 sequences are DFQATT and SNEGSKA (reference sequence). DNA for the CDR3: TGCAGTGCTTTTCCGGGACAGGGGACCACTGAAGCTTTCTTT. This translates into CSAFPGQGTTEAFF.

This chain connects TRBV7-3 to TRBJ2-7; weak D call: TRBD1 (5 bases). V was pared by 1 base and J by 2 bases, with 12 bases between. CDR3 length: 15 amino acids. Germline CDR1 SGHTA, CDR2 FQGTGA. DNA for the CDR3: TGTGCCAGCAGCTTAAGACGCCAGGGCCCCTACGAGCAGTACTTC. As protein: CASSLRRQGPYEQYF.

The chain combines TRBV6-5 with TRBJ1-2; D is ambiguous. CDR3 length: 17 residues. V was trimmed by 1 base and J by 0 bases, leaving 15 bases between them. The germline CDR1 and CDR2 sequences are MNHEY and SVGAGI. The CDR3 DNA sequence: TGTGCCAGCAGTTACTTCCCTCGGCCAGGCCCTAACTATGGCTACACCTTC. It specifies CASSYFPRPGPNYGYTF.

The chain is built from TRBV10-2 and TRBJ2-7; D remains unclear. Germline V gives CDR1 WSHSY, CDR2 SAAADI. The length of the CDR3 is 13 residues. The V gene lost 3 bases and the J gene lost 2 bases, with 8 bases spanning the gap. CDR3 coding DNA: TGCGCCAGCAGTGAATCAGAAACCTACGAGCAGTACTTC. Its translation is CASSESETYEQYF.

This clonotype has more than one count but fewer than ten. The chain joins TRBV9 to TRBJ2-3, with no clear D. This CDR3 has 16 amino acids. Trimming left V 3 bases short and J 0 bases short, with 14 bases between. The germline V gene encodes CDR1 SGDLS and CDR2 YYNGEE. This chain's CDR3 is CASSAGPGGSTDTQYF. CDR3 DNA sequence: TGTGCCAGCAGCGCCGGCCCGGGTGGTAGCACAGATACGCAGTATTTT.

The chain joins TRBV14 to TRBJ2-1; 9 nucleotides agree with TRBD2. Trimming cost V 0 bases and J 5 bases; bases outside gene matches: 17. The germline V gene encodes CDR1 SGHDN and CDR2 FVKESK. The length of the CDR3 is 20 residues. The CDR3 loop reads CASSQELGAFVIAGDNEQFF. The CDR3 DNA is TGTGCCAGCAGCCAAGAACTTGGCGCGTTCGTGATAGCGGGGGACAATGAGCAGTTCTTC.

This rearrangement joins TRBV28 to TRBJ1-2; D might be TRBD1 (6 bases). Trimming took 3 bases from V and 4 from J, leaving 18 bases between them. CDR3 length equals 16 residues. Per germline, CDR1 MDHEN and CDR2 SYDVKM. CDR3 nucleotide sequence: TGTGCCAGCAGTTTCCTTAGTCACGGACAGCCCTATGGCTACACCTTC. Encoded protein: CASSFLSHGQPYGYTF.

Here the CDR3 reads CASGPIGEGSYGYTF. DNA of the CDR3: TGCGCCAGCGGCCCGATCGGGGAGGGGAGCTATGGCTACACCTTC. This chain links TRBV4-1 with TRBJ1-2; D might be TRBD1 (5 bases). This CDR3 is built from 15 residues. Trimming cost V 8 bases and J 4 bases, with 20 bases left between them. The V gene's germline CDR1 is MGHRA and CDR2 YSYEKL.

Note on this clonotype: At one end, the junction sequence differs from germline, possibly due to a read error. The J gene is TRBJ2-7, the V gene TRBV20-1; D perhaps matches TRBD2 (5 bases). The DNA end is a closer match to TRBJ2-5, so the J assignment may be wrong. In germline, CDR1 is DFQATT, CDR2 SNEGSKA (reference sequence). The CDR3 is 12 amino acids. CDR3 sequence reads: CSVRGLQETQYF. The CDR3 coding sequence is TGCAGTGTTAGAGGGCTTCAAGAGACCCAGTACTTC.

The rearrangement links TRBV10-3 to TRBJ1-4, with D unclear. V lost 8 bases to trimming and J lost 7 bases, with 20 bases between them. This CDR3 is 15 amino acids long. CDR1 is ENHRY and CDR2 is SYGVKD in the germline V gene. This CDR3 reads CAIRGDDALVEKLFF. CDR3 nucleotides: TGTGCCATCCGAGGCGACGACGCTCTGGTTGAAAAACTGTTTTTT.

V is TRBV5-1 and J is TRBJ1-1; weak D call: TRBD1 (5 bases). The CDR3 is 14 residues long. CDR1 SGHRS and CDR2 YFSETQ come from the germline V gene. V lost 0 bases and J 6 bases, leaving 12 bases between the germline ends. The chain's CDR3 is CASSLDSTGPEAFF. The CDR3 DNA follows: TGCGCCAGCAGCTTGGACAGTACGGGACCTGAAGCTTTCTTT.

Only a few counts were recorded for this clonotype. The chain joins TRBV20-1 to TRBJ2-7, with 7 bases identical to TRBD1. CDR3 length: 14 residues. Per germline, CDR1 DFQATT and CDR2 SNEGSKA (reference sequence). J gave up 0 bases and V 6 bases, and 8 bases lay outside the gene matches. The CDR3, as DNA: TGCAGTGCCCGTGAGGGGACAGACTCCTACGAGCAGTACTTC. Translating gives CSAREGTDSYEQYF.

The chain is built from TRBV28 and TRBJ1-2; D is ambiguous. Looked up from germline, CDR1 is MDHEN and CDR2 is SYDVKM. The CDR3 is 10 amino acids. Trimming pared 11 bases from V and 4 bases from J, leaving 8 bases between. The CDR3 region has the DNA TGTGCCGGGTCCTCCTATGGCTACACCTTC. Translation: CAGSSYGYTF.